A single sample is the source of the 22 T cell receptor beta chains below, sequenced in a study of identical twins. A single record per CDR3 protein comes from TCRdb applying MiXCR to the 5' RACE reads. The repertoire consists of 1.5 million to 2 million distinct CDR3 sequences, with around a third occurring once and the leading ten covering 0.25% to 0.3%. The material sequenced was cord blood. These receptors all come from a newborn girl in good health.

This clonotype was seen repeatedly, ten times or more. The CDR3 DNA reads TGCAGTGCGAGTCGGACAGGTTCCTACGAGCAGTACTTC. Its translation is CSASRTGSYEQYF. This chain connects TRBV20-1 to TRBJ2-7; 7 nucleotides match TRBD1. Trimming removed 6 bases from V and 1 base from J; junction bases left unmatched: 6. The germline CDR1 and CDR2 sequences are DFQATT and SNEGSKA (reference sequence). CDR3 length equals 13 residues.

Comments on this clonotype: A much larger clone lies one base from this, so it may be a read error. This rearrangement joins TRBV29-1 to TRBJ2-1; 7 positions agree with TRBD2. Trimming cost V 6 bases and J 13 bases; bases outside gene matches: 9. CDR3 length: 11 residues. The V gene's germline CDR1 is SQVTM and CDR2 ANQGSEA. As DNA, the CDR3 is TGCAGCGTCGGACTAGTCTGGACCCAGTTCTTC. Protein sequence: CSVGLVWTQFF.

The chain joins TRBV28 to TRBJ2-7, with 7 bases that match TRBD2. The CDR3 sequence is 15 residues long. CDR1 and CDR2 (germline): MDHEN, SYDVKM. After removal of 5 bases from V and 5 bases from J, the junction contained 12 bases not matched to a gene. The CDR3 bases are TGTGCCAGCAGTGTCGGGGGGTGGGGACCCCACGAGCAGTACTTC. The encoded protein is CASSVGGWGPHEQYF.

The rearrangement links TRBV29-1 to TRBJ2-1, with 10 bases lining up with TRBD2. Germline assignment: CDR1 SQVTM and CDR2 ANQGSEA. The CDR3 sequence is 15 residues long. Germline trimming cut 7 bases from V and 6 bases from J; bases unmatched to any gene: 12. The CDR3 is CSAHLLAGKSNEQFF. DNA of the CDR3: TGCAGCGCCCACCTACTAGCGGGGAAATCCAATGAGCAGTTCTTC.

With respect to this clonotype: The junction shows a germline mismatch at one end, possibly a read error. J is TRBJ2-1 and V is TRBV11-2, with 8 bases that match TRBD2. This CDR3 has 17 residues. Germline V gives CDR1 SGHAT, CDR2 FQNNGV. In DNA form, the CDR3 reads TGTGTCAGCAGCTCAAGAACAGGGACTAGGCGCTACAATGAGCAGTTCTTC. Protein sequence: CVSSSRTGTRRYNEQFF.

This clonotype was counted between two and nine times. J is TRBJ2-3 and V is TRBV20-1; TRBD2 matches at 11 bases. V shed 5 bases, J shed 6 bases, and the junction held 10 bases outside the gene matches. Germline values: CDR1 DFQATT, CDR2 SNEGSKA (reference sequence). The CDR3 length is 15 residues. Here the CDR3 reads CSAGVSGGAQDTQYF. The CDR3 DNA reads TGCAGTGCTGGCGTTAGCGGGGGGGCGCAGGATACGCAGTATTTT.

The CDR3 nucleotides read TGTGCCAGCAGTTACGTGGTTAATGAAAAACTGTTTTTT. Amino acid sequence: CASSYVVNEKLFF. This chain uses TRBV6-5 with TRBJ1-4; D gene uncertain. Germline V gives CDR1 MNHEY, CDR2 SVGAGI. The CDR3 loop spans 13 amino acids. V gave up 2 bases and J gave up 4 bases, with 5 bases separating them.

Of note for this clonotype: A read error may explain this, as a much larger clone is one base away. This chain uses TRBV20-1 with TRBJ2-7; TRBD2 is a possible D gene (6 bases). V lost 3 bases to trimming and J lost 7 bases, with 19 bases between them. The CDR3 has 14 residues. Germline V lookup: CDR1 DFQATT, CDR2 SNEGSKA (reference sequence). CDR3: CSASGGTFYNEQYF. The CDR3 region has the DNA TGCAGTGCTAGTGGGGGGACTTTTTACAATGAGCAGTACTTC.

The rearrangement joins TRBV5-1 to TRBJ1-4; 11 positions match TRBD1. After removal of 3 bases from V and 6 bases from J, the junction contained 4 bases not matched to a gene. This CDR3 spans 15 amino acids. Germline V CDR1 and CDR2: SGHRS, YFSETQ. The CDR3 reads CASSSGQGADEKLFF. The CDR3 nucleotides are TGCGCCAGCAGCTCCGGACAGGGGGCAGATGAAAAACTGTTTTTT.

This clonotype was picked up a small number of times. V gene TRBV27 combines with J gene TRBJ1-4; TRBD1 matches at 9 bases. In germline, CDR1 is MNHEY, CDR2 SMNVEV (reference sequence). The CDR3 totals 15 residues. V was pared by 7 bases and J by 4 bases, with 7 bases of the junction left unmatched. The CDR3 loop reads CASTDRGNGNEKLFF. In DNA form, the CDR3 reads TGTGCCAGCACCGACAGGGGGAACGGTAATGAAAAACTGTTTTTT. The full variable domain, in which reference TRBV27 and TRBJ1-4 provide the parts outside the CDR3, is EAQVTQNPRYLITVTGKKLTVTCSQNMNHEYMSWYRQDPGLGLRQIYYSMNVEVTDKGDVPEGYKVSRKEKRNFPLILESPSPNQTSLYFCASTDRGNGNEKLFFGSGTQLSVL.

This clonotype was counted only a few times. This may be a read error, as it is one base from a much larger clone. CDR3 loop: CASSNAYEQYF. DNA of the CDR3: TGTGCCAGCAGTAACGCCTACGAGCAGTACTTC. The rearrangement links TRBV12-3 or TRBV12-4 to TRBJ2-7; no reliable D call. Between the trimmed V and J ends, which lost 5 bases and 2 bases, there was a span of 4 bases. The CDR3 totals 11 residues.

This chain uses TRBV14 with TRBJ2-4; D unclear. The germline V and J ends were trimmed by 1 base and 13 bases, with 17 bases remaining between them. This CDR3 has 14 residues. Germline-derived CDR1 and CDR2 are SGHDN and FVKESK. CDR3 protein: CASSQVSRPQEQYF. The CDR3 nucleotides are TGTGCCAGCAGCCAAGTCTCTAGGCCCCAGGAGCAGTACTTC.

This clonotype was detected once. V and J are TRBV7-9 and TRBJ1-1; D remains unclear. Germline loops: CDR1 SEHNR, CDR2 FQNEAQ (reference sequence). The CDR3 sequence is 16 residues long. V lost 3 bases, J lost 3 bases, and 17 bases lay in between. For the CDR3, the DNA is TGTGCCAGCAGCTTCGAAAGGGCCCCGAGGGACACTGAAGCTTTCTTT. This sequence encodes CASSFERAPRDTEAFF.

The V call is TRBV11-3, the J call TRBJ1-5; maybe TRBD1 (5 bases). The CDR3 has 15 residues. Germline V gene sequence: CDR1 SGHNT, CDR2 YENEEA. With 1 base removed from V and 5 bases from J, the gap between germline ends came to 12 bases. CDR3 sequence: CASSLAGHRYQPQHF. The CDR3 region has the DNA TGTGCCAGCAGCTTAGCAGGGCATCGCTATCAGCCCCAGCATTTT.

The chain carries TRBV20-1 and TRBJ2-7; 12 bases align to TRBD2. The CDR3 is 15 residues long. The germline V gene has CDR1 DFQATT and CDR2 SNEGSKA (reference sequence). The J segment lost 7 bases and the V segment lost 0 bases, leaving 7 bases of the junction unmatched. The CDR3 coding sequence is TGCAGTGCTAGAGATTCACTAGCGGGGGGCCGTGAGCAGTACTTC. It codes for CSARDSLAGGREQYF.

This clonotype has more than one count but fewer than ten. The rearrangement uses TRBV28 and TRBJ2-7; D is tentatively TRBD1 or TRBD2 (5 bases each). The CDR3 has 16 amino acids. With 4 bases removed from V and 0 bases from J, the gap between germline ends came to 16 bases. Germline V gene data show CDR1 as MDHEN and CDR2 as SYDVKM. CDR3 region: CASSSGTGHGSYEQYF. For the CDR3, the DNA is TGTGCCAGCAGTTCGGGGACCGGACATGGCTCCTACGAGCAGTACTTC.

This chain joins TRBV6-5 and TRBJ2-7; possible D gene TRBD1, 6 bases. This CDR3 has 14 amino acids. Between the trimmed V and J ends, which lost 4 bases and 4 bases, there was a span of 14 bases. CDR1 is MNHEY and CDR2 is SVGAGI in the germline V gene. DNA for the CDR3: TGTGCCAGCAGTTTCCCTCAGGGGATATACGAGCAGTACTTC. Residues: CASSFPQGIYEQYF.

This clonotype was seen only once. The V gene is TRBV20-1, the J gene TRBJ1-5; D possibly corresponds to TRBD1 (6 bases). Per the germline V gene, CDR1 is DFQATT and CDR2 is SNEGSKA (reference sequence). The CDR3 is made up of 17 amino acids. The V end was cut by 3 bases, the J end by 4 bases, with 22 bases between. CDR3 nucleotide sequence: TGCAGTGCTAGGTCTTTCGGAACAGGGTTGGGAAATCAGCCCCAGCATTTT. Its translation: CSARSFGTGLGNQPQHF.

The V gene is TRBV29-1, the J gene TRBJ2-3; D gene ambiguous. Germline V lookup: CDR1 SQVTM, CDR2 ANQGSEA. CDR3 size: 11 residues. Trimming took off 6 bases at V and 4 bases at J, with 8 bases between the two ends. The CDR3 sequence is CSVRPADTQYF. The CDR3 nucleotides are TGCAGCGTACGTCCCGCAGATACGCAGTATTTT.

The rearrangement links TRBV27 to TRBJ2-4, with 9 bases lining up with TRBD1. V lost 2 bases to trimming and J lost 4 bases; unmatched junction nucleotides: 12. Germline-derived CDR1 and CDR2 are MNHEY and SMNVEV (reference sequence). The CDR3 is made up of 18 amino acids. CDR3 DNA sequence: TGTGCCAGCAGTTTAAGGGTCCGACAGGGGGGGACAAAAAACATTCAGTACTTC. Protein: CASSLRVRQGGTKNIQYF.

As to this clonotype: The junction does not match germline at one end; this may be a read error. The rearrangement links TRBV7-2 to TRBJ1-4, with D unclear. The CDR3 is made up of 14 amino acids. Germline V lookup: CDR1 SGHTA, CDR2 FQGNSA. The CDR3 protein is CASSLAGSNERLFF. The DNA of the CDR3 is TGTGCCAGCAGCTTAGCCGGGTCCAATGAAAGACTGTTTTTT.

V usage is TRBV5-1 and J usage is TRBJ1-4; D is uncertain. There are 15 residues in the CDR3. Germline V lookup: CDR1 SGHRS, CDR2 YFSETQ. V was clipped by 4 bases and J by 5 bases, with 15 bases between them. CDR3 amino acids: CASSLRHGQNEKLFF. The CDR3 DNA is TGCGCCAGCAGCCTTCGACACGGTCAGAATGAAAAACTGTTTTTT.